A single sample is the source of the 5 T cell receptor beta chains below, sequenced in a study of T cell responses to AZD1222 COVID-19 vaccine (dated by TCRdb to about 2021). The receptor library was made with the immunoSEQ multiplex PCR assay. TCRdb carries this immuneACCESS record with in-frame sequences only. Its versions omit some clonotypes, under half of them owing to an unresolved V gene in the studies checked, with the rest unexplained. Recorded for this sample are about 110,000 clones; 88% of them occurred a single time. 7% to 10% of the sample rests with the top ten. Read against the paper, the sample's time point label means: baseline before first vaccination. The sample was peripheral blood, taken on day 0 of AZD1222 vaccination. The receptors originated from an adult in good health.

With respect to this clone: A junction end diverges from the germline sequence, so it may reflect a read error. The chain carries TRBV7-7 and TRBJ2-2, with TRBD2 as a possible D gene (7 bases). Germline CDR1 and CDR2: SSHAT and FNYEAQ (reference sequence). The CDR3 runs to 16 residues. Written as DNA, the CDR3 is TGTGCTAGCAGCTCATCCGGGGGGCCCCCAACCGGGGAGCTGTTTTTT. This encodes CASSSSGGPPTGELFF.

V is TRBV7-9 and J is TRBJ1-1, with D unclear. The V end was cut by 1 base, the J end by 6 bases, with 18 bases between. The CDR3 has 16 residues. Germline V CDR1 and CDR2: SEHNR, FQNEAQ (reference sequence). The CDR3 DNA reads TGTGCCAGCAGCTTAGGCGGCGGAAGGGTCGGGGCTGAAGCTTTCTTT. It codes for CASSLGGGRVGAEAFF.

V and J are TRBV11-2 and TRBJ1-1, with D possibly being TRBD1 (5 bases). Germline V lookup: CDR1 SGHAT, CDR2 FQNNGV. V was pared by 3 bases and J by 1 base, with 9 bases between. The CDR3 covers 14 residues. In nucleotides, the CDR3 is TGTGCCAGCAGCTTCAACCAGGGGAACACTGAAGCTTTCTTT. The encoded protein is CASSFNQGNTEAFF.

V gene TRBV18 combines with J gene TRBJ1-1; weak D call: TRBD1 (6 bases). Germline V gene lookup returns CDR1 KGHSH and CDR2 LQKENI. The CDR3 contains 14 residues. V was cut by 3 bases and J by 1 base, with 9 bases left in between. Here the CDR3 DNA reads TGTGCCAGCTCACCGACCAGGGGGAACACTGAAGCTTTCTTT. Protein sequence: CASSPTRGNTEAFF. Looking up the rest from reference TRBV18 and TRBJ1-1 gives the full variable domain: NAGVMQNPRHLVRRRGQEARLRCSPMKGHSHVYWYRQLPEEGLKFMVYLQKENIIDESGMPKERFSAEFPKEGPSILRIQQVVRGDSAAYFCASSPTRGNTEAFFGQGTRLTVV.

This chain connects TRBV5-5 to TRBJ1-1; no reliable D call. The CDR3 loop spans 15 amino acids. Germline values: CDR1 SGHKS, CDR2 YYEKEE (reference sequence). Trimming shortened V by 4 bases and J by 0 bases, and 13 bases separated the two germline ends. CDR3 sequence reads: CASSPRPPVNTEAFF. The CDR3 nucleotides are TGTGCCAGCAGCCCCCGACCACCAGTGAACACTGAAGCTTTCTTT.